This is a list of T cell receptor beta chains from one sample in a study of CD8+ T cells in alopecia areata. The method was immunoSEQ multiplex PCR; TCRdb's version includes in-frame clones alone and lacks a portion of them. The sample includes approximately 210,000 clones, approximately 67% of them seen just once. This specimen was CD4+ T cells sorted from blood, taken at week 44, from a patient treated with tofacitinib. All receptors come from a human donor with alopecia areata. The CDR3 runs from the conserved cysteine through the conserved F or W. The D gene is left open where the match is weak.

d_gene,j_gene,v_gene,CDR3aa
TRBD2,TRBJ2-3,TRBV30,CAWRIAGGPDTQYF
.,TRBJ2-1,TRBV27,CASNQGSSYNEQFF
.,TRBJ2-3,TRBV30,CAWTTGDRSTDTQYF
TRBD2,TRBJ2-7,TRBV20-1,CSAERDYEQYF
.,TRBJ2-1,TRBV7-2,CASSLPPGSNEQFF
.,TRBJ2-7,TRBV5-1,CASSREGPPDEQYF
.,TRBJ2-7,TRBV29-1,CSVHAGDSYEQYF
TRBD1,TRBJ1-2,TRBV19,CASYSGTGDGYTF
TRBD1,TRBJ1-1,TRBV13,CASSPGGQGNTEAFF
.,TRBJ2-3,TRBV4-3,CASSQGGGTSTDTQYF
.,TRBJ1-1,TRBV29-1,CSVGIEFLTEAFF
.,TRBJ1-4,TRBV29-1,CSVVLGGTATNEKLFF
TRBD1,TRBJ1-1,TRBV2,CASRIGTGSWRTEAFF
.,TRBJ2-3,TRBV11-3,CASSLGPTDTQYF
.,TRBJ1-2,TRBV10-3,CAISEWKAGNYGYTF
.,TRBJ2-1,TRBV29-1,CNIYDGSSYNEQFF
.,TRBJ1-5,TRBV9,CASSLDSSNQPQHF
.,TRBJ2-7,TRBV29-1,CSVRRGEYEQYF
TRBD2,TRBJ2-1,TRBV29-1,CSVGGLVPFNEQFF
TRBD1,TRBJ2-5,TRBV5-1,CASSLGQQETQYF
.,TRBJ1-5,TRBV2,CATGRHDNQPQHF
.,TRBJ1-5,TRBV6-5,CASKATGYLSQPQHF
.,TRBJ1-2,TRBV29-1,CSVEGQGFHGYTF
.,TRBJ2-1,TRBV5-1,CASSLDIYNEQFF
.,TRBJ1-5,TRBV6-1,CASSTGWSGNQPQHF
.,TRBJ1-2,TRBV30,CAWKPGWDGYTF
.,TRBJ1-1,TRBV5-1,CASSLGRENTEAFF
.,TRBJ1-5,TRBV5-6,CASSYGGEDQPQHF
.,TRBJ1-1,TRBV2,CASSRGQGANTEAFF
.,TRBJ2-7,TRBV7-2,CASSPQGGSGYEQYF
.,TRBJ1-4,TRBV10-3,CAISESSQDFNEKLFF